The entry that follows covers one T cell receptor beta chain sequence. As handled by the study authors: Estimation of nucleated cell counts was performed using reference gene primer amplification. Measured with immunoSEQ multiplex PCR; TCRdb has only the in-frame clones, and not every one. V and J calls and clone size come straight from that table; D and trimming were deduced from the DNA. The table includes around 72,000 clones, around 90% detected once. CDR3 length: 16 residues. V shed 4 bases, J shed 4 bases, and the junction held 10 bases outside the gene matches. Germline loops: CDR1 SGHDN, CDR2 FVKESK. This record belongs to a study of blood T cell repertoires in COVID-19. Study in general: In each case, the material was cDNA or gDNA derived from T cells, B-cell-depleted T cells, or PBMCs.

The TCR was taken from a woman between 50 and 59 years old with acute or convalescent COVID-19. This chain joins TRBV14 and TRBJ2-7; 10 bases line up with TRBD2. The sample taken for sequencing was peripheral blood. This CDR3 reads CASSPRFRSGRYEQYF. The CDR3 DNA sequence: TGTGCCAGCAGCCCTAGATTTCGTAGCGGGAGGTACGAGCAGTACTTC.